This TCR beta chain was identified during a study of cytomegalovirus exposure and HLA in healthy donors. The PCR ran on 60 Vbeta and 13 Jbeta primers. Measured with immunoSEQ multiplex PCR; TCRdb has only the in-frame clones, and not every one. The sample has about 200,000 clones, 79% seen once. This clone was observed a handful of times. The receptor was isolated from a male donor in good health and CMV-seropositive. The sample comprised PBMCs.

CDR3 DNA sequence: TGCGCCAGCAGCCTCACGCTCAGCGGCCGGGTGGAGCAGTACTTC. As protein: CASSLTLSGRVEQYF. The chain uses TRBV4-3 and TRBJ2-7, with D perhaps matching TRBD2 (5 bases). The V gene lost 4 bases and the J gene lost 7 bases, with 20 bases spanning the gap. Germline V gene sequence: CDR1 LGHNA, CDR2 YSLEER. The CDR3 totals 15 residues.